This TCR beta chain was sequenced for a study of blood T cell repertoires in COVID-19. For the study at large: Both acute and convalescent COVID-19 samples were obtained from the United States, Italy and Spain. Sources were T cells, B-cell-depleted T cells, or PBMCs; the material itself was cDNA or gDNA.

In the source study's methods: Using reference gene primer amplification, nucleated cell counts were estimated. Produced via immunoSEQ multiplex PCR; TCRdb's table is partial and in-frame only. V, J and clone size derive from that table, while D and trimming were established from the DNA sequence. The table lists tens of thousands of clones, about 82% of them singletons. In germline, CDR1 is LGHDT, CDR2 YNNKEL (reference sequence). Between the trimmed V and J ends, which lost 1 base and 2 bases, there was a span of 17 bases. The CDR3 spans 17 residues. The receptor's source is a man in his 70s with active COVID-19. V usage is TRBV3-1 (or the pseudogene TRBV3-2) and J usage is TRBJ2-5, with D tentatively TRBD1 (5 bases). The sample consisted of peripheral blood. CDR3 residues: CASSQGWGRLVQETQYF. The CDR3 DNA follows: TGTGCCAGCAGCCAAGGCTGGGGCAGGTTAGTGCAAGAGACCCAGTACTTC.